The clone carrying this TCR beta chain came up a few times. Antigen unknown. TCRdb's table, derived via immunoSEQ multiplex PCR, lists solely in-frame clones and lacks some. The sample has about 180,000 clones, around 90% seen once. This sample stems from a study of T cell responses to AZD1222 COVID-19 vaccine. The study's findings and limits: AZD1222 recipients seropositive at baseline numbered only 6 or 7. There were vaccine-associated CD4 TCRs across spike, dominant at 160-218 and 743-854. A mostly white British donor set with more females was recruited, and clonal diversity was possibly underestimated.

The TCR comes from an adult in good health. The starting material was peripheral blood, obtained on day 0 of AZD1222 vaccination.

The CDR3 spells CASSPLLRERNYGYTF. CDR3 nucleotides: TGTGCCAGCAGCCCTCTCCTCAGGGAGCGTAACTATGGCTACACCTTC. V usage is TRBV2 and J usage is TRBJ1-2; D is possibly TRBD1 (5 bases). Trimming took off 6 bases at V and 1 base at J, with 18 bases between the two ends. Looked up from germline, CDR1 is SNHLY and CDR2 is FYNNEI. This CDR3 is built from 16 residues.